This T cell receptor (beta chain) was captured by sequencing in a study of CD4 T cells in relation to SARS-CoV-2 and coronaviruses. The V segment lost 6 bases and the J segment 2 bases; nucleotides outside the gene matches: 7. Germline V CDR1 and CDR2: SGHRS, YFSETQ. This CDR3 comprises 16 residues. The unexposed donors gave CD4+ T cells in about 2010-2019, prior to COVID-19. CD4+ T cells were isolated from the cells after more than 8 days of culture. Note on this clone: Its target is unknown.

Sequenced by immunoSEQ multiplex PCR; TCRdb stores in-frame clones only, minus some. The sample consists of around 32,000 clones, about three quarters of them appearing once. The TCR originated in a human donor in good health. The rearrangement links TRBV5-1 to TRBJ2-3, with TRBD2 identical over 12 bases. What was sequenced was CD4+ T cells from PBMCs, cultured in vitro. CDR3: CASKARTSGTTDTQYF. The CDR3 DNA sequence: TGCGCCAGCAAGGCTAGGACTAGCGGGACCACAGATACGCAGTATTTT.